The clone carrying this T cell receptor (beta chain) was counted many times. Its cognate antigen is unknown. Germline V gene sequence: CDR1 MNHNS, CDR2 SASEGT. This CDR3 has 14 amino acids. V gave up 6 bases and J gave up 7 bases, with 16 bases separating them. The record originates from a study of Graves' ophthalmopathy and Graves' hyperthyroidism. RNA transcripts yielded amplified TCR beta CDR3 regions. HTBI primers were employed in first-round RT-PCR, then a second-round multiplex PCR followed. TCRdb re-called the multiplex PCR reads through MiXCR, storing one row per CDR3 protein. The sample consists of about 480,000 distinct CDR3 sequences, roughly an eighth of them appearing once. Exclusion criteria comprised other autoimmune diseases, uncontrolled infections, pregnancy or lactation in patients. Clinical symptoms and serum thyroxine were used for diagnosis; TRAb, thyroid ultrasound and orbital computed tomography were also relied on.

General study points: Predictions made by the model for ophthalmopathy progression reached approximately 71% sensitivity and roughly 79% specificity.

The V and J genes are TRBV6-1 and TRBJ1-5; D is possibly TRBD1 (6 bases). The receptor's source is a woman aged 25-40 years with Graves' ophthalmopathy. The sample consisted of blood. CDR3 sequence (DNA): TGTGCCAGCAGGGCTTACAGGGTCCGGCAGCCCCAGCATTTT. It is translated as CASRAYRVRQPQHF.